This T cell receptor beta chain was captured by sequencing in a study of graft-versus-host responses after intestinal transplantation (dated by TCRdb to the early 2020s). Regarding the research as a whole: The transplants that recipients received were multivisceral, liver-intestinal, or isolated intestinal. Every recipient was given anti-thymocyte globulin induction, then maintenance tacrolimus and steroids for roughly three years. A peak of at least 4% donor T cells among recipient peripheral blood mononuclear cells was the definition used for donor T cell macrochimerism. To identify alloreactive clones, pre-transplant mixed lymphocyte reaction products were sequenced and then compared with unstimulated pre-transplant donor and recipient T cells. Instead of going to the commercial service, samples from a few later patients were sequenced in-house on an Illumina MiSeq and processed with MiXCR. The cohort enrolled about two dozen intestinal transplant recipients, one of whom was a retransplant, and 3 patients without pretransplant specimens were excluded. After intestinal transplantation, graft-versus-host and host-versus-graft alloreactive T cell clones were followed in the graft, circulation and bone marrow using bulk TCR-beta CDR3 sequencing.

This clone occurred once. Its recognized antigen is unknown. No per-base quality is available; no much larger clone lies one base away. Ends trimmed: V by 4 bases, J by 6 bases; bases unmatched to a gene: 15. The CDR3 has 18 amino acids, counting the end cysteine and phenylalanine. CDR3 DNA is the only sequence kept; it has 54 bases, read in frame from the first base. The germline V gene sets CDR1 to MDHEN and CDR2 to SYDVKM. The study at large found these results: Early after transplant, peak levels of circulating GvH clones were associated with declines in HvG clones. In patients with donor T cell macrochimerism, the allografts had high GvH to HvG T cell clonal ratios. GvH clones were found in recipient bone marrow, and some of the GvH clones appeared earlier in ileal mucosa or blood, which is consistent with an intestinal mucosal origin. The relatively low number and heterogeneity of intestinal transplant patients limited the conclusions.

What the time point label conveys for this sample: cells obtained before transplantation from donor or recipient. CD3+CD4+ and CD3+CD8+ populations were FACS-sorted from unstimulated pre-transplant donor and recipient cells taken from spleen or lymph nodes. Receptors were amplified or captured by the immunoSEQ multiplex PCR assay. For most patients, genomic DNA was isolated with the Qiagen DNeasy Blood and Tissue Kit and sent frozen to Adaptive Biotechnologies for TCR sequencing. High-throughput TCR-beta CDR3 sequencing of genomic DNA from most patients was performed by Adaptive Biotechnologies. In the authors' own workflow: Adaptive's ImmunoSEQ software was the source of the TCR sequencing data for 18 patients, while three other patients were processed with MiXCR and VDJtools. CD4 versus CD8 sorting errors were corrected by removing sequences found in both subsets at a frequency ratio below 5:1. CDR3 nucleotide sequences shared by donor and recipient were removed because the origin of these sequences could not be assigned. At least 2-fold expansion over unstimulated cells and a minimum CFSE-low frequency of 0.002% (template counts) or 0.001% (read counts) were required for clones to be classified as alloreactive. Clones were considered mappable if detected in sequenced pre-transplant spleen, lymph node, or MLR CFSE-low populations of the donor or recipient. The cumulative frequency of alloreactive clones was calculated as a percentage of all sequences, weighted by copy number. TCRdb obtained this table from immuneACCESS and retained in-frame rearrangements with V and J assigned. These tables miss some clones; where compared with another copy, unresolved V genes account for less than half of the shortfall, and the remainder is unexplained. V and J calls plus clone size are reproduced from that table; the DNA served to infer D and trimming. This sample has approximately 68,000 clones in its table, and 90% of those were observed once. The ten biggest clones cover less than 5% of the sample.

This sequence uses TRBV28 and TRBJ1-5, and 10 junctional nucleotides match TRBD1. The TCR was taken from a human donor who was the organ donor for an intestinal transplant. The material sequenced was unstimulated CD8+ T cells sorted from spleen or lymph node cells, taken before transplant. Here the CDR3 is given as CASSSRTSRQGASQPQHF. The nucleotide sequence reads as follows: TGTGCCAGCAGTTCCCGCACCTCGAGACAGGGGGCTAGTCAGCCCCAGCATTTT.